The text below deals with one T cell receptor beta chain. No antigen is known for it. The data derive from a study of naive CD8 T cells in extremely preterm neonates. Data came from immunoSEQ multiplex PCR; TCRdb stores just in-frame clones and leaves some out. The table includes around 25,000 clones, around 89% detected once. Whole-study results and caveats: Preterm neonates had significantly lower iChao1 richness than other age groups. Compared with older groups, preterm CDR3s were shorter, with fewer N additions and less trimming. Term neonates approximately 0.4%, young children roughly 0.027%, adults approximately 0.0097%; preterm neonates shared less than 3.5%.

Preterm samples came from extremely preterm deliveries at roughly 22-29 weeks. Trimming cost V 5 bases and J 2 bases, with 7 bases left between them. CDR3 length: 12 amino acids. CDR1 is SEHNR and CDR2 is FQNEAQ in the germline V gene (reference sequence). The chain joins TRBV7-9 to TRBJ2-7, with a tentative D call TRBD1 (5 bases). What was sequenced was naive CD8+ T cells from cord blood. The TCR was taken from a boy who was born preterm. The CDR3 coding sequence is TGTGCCAGCAGCGAGACAGCCTACGAGCAGTACTTC. Amino acid sequence: CASSETAYEQYF.